What follows is one T cell receptor beta chain and its context. The germline V gene encodes CDR1 MNHNY and CDR2 SVGAGI (reference sequence). There are 13 residues in the CDR3. Deletions cut 0 bases from V and 1 base from J, with 2 bases between. This record comes from a study of response to subunit inactivated influenza vaccine. MiXCR was run by TCRdb on the RT-PCR reads, yielding one entry per CDR3 protein. The sample carries about 180,000 distinct CDR3 sequences, nearly 9.5% recorded once. This TCR came from a man aged 50 to 59 who received an inactivated influenza vaccine. Specimen: non-naive T cells sorted from PBMCs, collected on the day of vaccination. The chain is built from TRBV6-6 and TRBJ2-3; no clear D. For the CDR3, the DNA is TGTGCCAGCAGTTACTCCGGCACAGATACGCAGTATTTT. Protein sequence: CASSYSGTDTQYF.